This T cell receptor (beta chain) was recovered during a study of T-cell reconstitution after alpha-beta-depleted transplantation in children. Study-wide points: There were reportedly several hundred expanded graft clones from which alpha-beta T cells came about two months after transplant.

About this clonotype itself: Its antigen is unidentified.

Preparation of the TCRbeta library was carried out with unique molecular identifiers. From the PCR reads, TCRdb called clonotypes with MiXCR, one entry per CDR3 protein. The sample has hundreds of thousands of distinct CDR3 sequences; approximately 15% are singletons. V was clipped by 6 bases and J by 1 base; unmatched bases: 5. This CDR3 spans 15 amino acids. This sequence joins TRBV12-3 or TRBV12-4 and TRBJ2-3; 9 bases map to TRBD2. Source: PBMCs, mostly from graft donor cells, taken 360 days after TCRalphabeta/CD19-depleted stem cell transplant. The clonotype was recovered from a male patient aged 2 to 9 who had a stem cell transplant for acute lymphoblastic leukemia, so the T cells may come from the graft donor. The CDR3 nucleotides read TGTGCCAGCAGGAAGCGGGGGGCCCGCACAGATACGCAGTATTTT. Translation gives CASRKRGARTDTQYF.